Presented here are 14 T cell receptor beta chains from one specimen sequenced in a study of OX40 agonist ivuxolimab in advanced cancers. Sequencing used immunoSEQ multiplex PCR; TCRdb keeps in-frame clones, though not all of them. The sample holds tens of thousands of clones; around 90% are singletons and the top ten take less than 0.85%. The sample consisted of CD4+ or CD8+ T cells sorted from blood, taken in a trial of the OX40 agonist ivuxolimab. Every receptor here comes from an adult with an advanced solid tumor such as melanoma, head and neck, liver or kidney cancer.

The V gene is TRBV5-1, the J gene TRBJ2-5, with 7 bases lining up with TRBD1. J gave up 1 base and V 4 bases, and 4 bases lay outside the gene matches. The CDR3 sequence is 14 residues long. CDR1 is SGHRS and CDR2 is YFSETQ in the germline V gene. Here the CDR3 DNA reads TGCGCCAGCAGCCCAGGGACAGTCCAAGAGACCCAGTACTTC. Its translation is CASSPGTVQETQYF.

The chain joins TRBV5-1 to TRBJ2-1; D assignment may be TRBD1 or TRBD2 (5 bases each). Germline lookup yields CDR1 SGHRS and CDR2 YFSETQ. The CDR3 sequence is 16 residues long. V gave up 1 base and J gave up 2 bases, with 13 bases separating them. This chain's CDR3 is CASSLSGSMAYNEQFF. DNA for the CDR3: TGCGCCAGCAGCTTGTCAGGGAGTATGGCCTACAATGAGCAGTTCTTC.

The chain combines TRBV5-4 with TRBJ2-5; 11 bases are a match to TRBD2. The CDR3 totals 16 residues. With 0 bases clipped from V and 5 bases from J, the junction kept 6 bases outside the gene matches. Germline V lookup: CDR1 SGHNT, CDR2 YYREEE (reference sequence). The CDR3 DNA reads TGTGCCAGCAGCTTGGTTCTAGCGGGAGGTGGTGAGACCCAGTACTTC. This gives the protein CASSLVLAGGGETQYF.

The V gene is TRBV2, the J gene TRBJ1-1, with D tentatively TRBD1 (5 bases). The V gene lost 6 bases and the J gene lost 1 base, with 12 bases spanning the gap. Germline-derived CDR1 and CDR2 are SNHLY and FYNNEI. The CDR3 totals 14 residues. CDR3 protein: CASSARTRNTEAFF. CDR3 coding DNA: TGTGCCAGCAGCGCCAGGACAAGGAACACTGAAGCTTTCTTT.

The chain carries TRBV4-3 and TRBJ1-4; D not certain. V dropped 0 bases and J dropped 4 bases, with 9 bases sitting between them. CDR1 and CDR2 (germline): LGHNA, YSLEER. This CDR3 is built from 15 residues. The CDR3 DNA sequence: TGCGCCAGCAGCCAAGAAGCGTTCCTTAATGAAAAACTGTTTTTT. This gives the protein CASSQEAFLNEKLFF.

V gene TRBV7-2 combines with J gene TRBJ1-6; 7 bases map to TRBD1. The germline V gene encodes CDR1 SGHTA and CDR2 FQGNSA. The CDR3 length is 15 residues. Germline trimming cut 5 bases from V and 4 bases from J; bases unmatched to any gene: 5. CDR3 amino acids: CASSRDSFYNSPLHF. CDR3 nucleotide sequence: TGTGCCAGCAGCCGGGACAGTTTTTATAATTCACCCCTCCACTTT.

The chain recombines TRBV20-1 with TRBJ2-7; D not certain. The V end was cut by 2 bases, the J end by 4 bases, with 6 bases between. The CDR3 has 11 amino acids. From germline, CDR1 is DFQATT and CDR2 SNEGSKA (reference sequence). The chain's CDR3 is CSARLEYEQYF. CDR3 bases: TGCAGTGCTAGACTGGAGTACGAGCAGTACTTC.

This chain links TRBV4-3 with TRBJ2-1; 12 bases fit TRBD2. J lost 8 bases, V lost 0 bases, and 5 bases had no gene match. The CDR3 covers 16 residues. The V gene's germline CDR1 is LGHNA and CDR2 YSLEER. CDR3 coding DNA: TGCGCCAGCAGCCAAGAGCGGACTAGCGGGACACATGAGCAGTTCTTC. Its protein is CASSQERTSGTHEQFF.

This clone was observed a few times. The chain couples TRBV5-4 to TRBJ2-3; D may be TRBD2 (5 bases). The CDR3 contains 14 residues. Germline-derived CDR1 and CDR2 are SGHNT and YYREEE (reference sequence). V dropped 0 bases and J dropped 5 bases, with 10 bases sitting between them. CDR3 loop: CASSLVSREDTQYF. The CDR3 DNA reads TGTGCCAGCAGCTTGGTGTCCCGGGAAGATACGCAGTATTTT.

This rearrangement joins TRBV14 to TRBJ1-1; 8 positions agree with TRBD1. V was pared by 4 bases and J by 5 bases, with 3 bases of the junction left unmatched. The CDR3 sequence is 13 residues long. Germline V gene data show CDR1 as SGHDN and CDR2 as FVKESK. The CDR3 bases are TGTGCCAGCAGCCGGACAGGGAGGACTGAAGCTTTCTTT. The encoded protein is CASSRTGRTEAFF.

This clone was recorded once. The chain couples TRBV19 to TRBJ1-2; 11 positions match TRBD1. Germline V gene sequence: CDR1 LNHDA, CDR2 SQIVND (reference sequence). The CDR3 is made up of 14 amino acids. J was trimmed by 6 bases and V by 4 bases; bases with no gene match: 4. Here the CDR3 DNA reads TGTGCCAGTAGTACCGGACAGGGGGCCGATGGCTACACCTTC. Residues: CASSTGQGADGYTF. Using reference TRBV19 and TRBJ1-2 for the parts outside the CDR3, the full variable domain is DGGITQSPKYLFRKEGQNVTLSCEQNLNHDAMYWYRQDPGQGLRLIYYSQIVNDFQKGDIAEGYSVSREKKESFPLTVTSAQKNPTAFYLCASSTGQGADGYTFGSGTRLTVV.

The chain has TRBV2 and TRBJ2-3, with 16 bases identical to TRBD2. Germline CDR1 and CDR2: SNHLY and FYNNEI. The CDR3 has 19 residues. V lost 6 bases, J lost 0 bases, and 9 bases stayed unmatched. The CDR3 nucleotides read TGTGCCAGCAGCGATCTAGGGACTAGCGGGAGGGCTAGCACAGATACGCAGTATTTT. As protein: CASSDLGTSGRASTDTQYF. The variable domain in full, with the rest retrieved from reference TRBV2 and TRBJ2-3, is EPEVTQTPSHQVTQMGQEVILRCVPISNHLYFYWYRQILGQKVEFLVSFYNNEISEKSEIFDDQFSVERPDGSNFTLKIRSTKLEDSAMYFCASSDLGTSGRASTDTQYFGPGTRLTVL.

This sequence joins TRBV7-9 and TRBJ2-2, with 8 bases fitting TRBD2. V was clipped by 1 base and J by 6 bases; unmatched bases: 7. Germline V gene data show CDR1 as SEHNR and CDR2 as FQNEAQ (reference sequence). This CDR3 contains 16 residues. The CDR3 here is CASSLVREGRAGELFF. Written as DNA, the CDR3 is TGTGCCAGCAGCTTAGTCCGGGAGGGCCGGGCCGGGGAGCTGTTTTTT.

V usage is TRBV28 and J usage is TRBJ1-2; no clear D gene. This CDR3 is 13 amino acids long. V was shortened by 10 bases and J by 3 bases, with 15 bases between the two germline ends. CDR1 MDHEN and CDR2 SYDVKM come from the germline V gene. The CDR3: CAIRNIPHYGYTF. The CDR3 nucleotides read TGTGCCATCCGGAACATCCCTCACTATGGCTACACCTTC.